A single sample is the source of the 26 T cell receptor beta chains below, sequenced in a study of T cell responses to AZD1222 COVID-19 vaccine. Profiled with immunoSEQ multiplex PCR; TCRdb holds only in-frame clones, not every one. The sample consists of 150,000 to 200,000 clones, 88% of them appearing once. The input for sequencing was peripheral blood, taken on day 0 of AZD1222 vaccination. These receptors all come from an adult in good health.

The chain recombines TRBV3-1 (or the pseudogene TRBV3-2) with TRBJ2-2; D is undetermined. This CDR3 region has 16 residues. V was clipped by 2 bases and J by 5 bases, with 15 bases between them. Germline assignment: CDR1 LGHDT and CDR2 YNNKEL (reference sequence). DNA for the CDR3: TGTGCCAGCAGCCAAAGTAACGTCGTGGGGACCGGGGAGCTGTTTTTT. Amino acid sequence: CASSQSNVVGTGELFF.

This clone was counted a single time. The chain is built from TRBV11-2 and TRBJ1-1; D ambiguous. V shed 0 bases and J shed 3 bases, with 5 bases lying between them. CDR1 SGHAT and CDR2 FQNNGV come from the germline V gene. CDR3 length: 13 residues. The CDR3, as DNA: TGTGCCAGCAGCTTAGAAAGGGACACTGAAGCTTTCTTT. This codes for CASSLERDTEAFF.

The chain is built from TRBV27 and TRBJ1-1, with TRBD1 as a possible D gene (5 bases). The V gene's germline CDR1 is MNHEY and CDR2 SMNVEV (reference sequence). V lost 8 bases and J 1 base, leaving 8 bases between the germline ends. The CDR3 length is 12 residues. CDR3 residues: CASSGGNTEAFF. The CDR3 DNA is TGTGCCAGCTCTGGGGGGAACACTGAAGCTTTCTTT.

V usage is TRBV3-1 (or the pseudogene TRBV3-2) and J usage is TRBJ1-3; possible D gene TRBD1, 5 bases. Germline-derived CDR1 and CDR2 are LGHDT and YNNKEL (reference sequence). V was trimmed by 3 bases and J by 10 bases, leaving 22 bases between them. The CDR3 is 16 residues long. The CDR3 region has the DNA TGTGCCAGCAGCCACGGCCCAGATATGACGCGGGGGACCATATATTTT. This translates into CASSHGPDMTRGTIYF.

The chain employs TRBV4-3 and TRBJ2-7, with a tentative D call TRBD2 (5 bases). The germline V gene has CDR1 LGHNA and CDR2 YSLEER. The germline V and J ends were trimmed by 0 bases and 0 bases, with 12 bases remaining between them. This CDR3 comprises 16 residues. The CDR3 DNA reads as TGCGCCAGCAGCCAAGATCACGCTAGCCGCTCCTACGAGCAGTACTTC. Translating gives CASSQDHASRSYEQYF.

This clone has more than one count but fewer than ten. CDR3 nucleotide sequence: TGTGCCAGCAGCTCAGGGGTCCCCTCCTACAATGAGCAGTTCTTC. Translation: CASSSGVPSYNEQFF. The rearrangement joins TRBV6-2 or TRBV6-3 to TRBJ2-1; TRBD1 is a possible D gene (6 bases). V lost 6 bases, J lost 0 bases, and 12 bases lay in between. Germline CDR1 and CDR2: MNHEY and SVGEGT. The CDR3 is 15 amino acids.

DNA for the CDR3: TGTGCCAGCAGCGTGGGACTAGCGGGAGGAGTATACACCGGGGAGCTGTTTTTT. Amino acid sequence: CASSVGLAGGVYTGELFF. The chain links TRBV7-9 to TRBJ2-2, with 15 nucleotides matching TRBD2. Germline V gene data show CDR1 as SEHNR and CDR2 as FQNEAQ (reference sequence). CDR3 length equals 18 residues. V trimming: 5 bases; J trimming: 3 bases; junction bases outside the gene matches: 7.

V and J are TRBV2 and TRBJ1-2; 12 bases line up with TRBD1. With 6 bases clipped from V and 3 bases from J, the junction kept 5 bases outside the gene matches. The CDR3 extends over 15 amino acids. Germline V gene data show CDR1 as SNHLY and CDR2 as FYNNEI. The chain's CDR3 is CASREGQGAYYGYTF. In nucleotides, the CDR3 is TGTGCCAGCAGGGAGGGACAGGGGGCCTACTATGGCTACACCTTC.

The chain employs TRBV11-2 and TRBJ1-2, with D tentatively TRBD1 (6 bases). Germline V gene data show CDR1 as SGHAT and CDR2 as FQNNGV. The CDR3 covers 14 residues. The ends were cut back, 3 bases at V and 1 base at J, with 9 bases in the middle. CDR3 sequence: CASSFGTINYGYTF. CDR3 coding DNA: TGTGCCAGCAGCTTCGGGACAATTAACTATGGCTACACCTTC. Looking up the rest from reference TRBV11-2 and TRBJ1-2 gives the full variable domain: EAGVAQSPRYKIIEKRQSVAFWCNPISGHATLYWYQQILGQGPKLLIQFQNNGVVDDSQLPKDRFSAERLKGVDSTLKIQPAKLEDSAVYLCASSFGTINYGYTFGSGTRLTVV.

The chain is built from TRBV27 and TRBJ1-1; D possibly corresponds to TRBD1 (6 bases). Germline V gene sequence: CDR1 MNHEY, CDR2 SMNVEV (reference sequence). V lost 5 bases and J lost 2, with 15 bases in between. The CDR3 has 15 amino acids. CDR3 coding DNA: TGTGCCAGCAGTACGGGGGGGGCGATAAACACTGAAGCTTTCTTT. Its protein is CASSTGGAINTEAFF.

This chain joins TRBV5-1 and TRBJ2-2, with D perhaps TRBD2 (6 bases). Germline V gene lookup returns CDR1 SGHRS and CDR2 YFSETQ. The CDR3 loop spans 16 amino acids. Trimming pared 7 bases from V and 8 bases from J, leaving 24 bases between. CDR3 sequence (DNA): TGCGCCAGCTCCGAAACCCCGGGAGCCGCGGGGGGGGAGCTGTTTTTT. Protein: CASSETPGAAGGELFF.

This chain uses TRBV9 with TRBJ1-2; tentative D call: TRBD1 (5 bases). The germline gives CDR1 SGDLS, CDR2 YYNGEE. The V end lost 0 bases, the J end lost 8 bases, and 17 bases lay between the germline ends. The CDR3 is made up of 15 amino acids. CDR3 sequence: CASSVGGTLIGGYTF. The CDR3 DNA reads TGTGCCAGCAGCGTAGGCGGGACCCTAATCGGGGGCTACACCTTC.

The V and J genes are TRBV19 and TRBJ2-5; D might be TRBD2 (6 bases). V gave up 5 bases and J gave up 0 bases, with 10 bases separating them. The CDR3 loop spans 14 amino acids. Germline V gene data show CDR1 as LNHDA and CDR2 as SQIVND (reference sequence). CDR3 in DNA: TGTGCCAGTAGTCCCCGGGACTACCAAGAGACCCAGTACTTC. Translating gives CASSPRDYQETQYF.

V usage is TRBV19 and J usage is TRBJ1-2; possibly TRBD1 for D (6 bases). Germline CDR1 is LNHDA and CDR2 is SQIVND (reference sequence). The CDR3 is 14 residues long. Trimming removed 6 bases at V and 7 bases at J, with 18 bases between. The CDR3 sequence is CASSRGSQGSGYTF. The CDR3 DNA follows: TGTGCCAGTAGCAGGGGCTCGCAGGGATCTGGCTACACCTTC.

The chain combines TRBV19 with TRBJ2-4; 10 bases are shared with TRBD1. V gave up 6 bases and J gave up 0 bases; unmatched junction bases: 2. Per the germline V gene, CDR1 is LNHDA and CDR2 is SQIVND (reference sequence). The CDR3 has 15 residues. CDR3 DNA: TGTGCCAGTAGCCGACAGGGGGCAGCCAAAAACATTCAGTACTTC. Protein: CASSRQGAAKNIQYF.

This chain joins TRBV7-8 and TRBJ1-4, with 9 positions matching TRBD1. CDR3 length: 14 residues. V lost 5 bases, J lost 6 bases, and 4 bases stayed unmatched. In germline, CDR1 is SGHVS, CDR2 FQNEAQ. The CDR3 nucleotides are TGTGCCAGCAGCGTCGGACAGGGGTATGAAAAACTGTTTTTT. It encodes CASSVGQGYEKLFF.

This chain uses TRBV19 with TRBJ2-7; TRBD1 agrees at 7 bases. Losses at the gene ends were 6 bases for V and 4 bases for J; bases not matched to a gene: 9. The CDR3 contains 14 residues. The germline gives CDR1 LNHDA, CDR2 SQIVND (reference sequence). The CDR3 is CASSPGQVGYEQYF. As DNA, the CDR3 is TGTGCCAGTAGCCCTGGACAGGTTGGTTACGAGCAGTACTTC.

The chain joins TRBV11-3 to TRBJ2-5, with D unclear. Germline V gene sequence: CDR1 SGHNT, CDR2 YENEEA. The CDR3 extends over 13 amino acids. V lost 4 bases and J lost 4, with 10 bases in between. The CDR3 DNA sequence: TGTGCCAGCAGCTCCGGTCCCAGAGAGACCCAGTACTTC. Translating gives CASSSGPRETQYF.

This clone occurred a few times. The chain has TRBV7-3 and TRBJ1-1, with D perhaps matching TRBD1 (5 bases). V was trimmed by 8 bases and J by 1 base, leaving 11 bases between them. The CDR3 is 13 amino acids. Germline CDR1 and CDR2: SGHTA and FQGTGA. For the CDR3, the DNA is TGTGCCAGCGGTCAGGGCCCGAACACTGAAGCTTTCTTT. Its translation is CASGQGPNTEAFF.

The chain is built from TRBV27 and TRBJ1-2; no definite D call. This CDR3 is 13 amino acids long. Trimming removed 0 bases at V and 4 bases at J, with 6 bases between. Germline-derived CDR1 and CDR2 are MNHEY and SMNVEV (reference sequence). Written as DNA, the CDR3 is TGTGCCAGCAGTTTATCCGCAGCCTATGGCTACACCTTC. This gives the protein CASSLSAAYGYTF.

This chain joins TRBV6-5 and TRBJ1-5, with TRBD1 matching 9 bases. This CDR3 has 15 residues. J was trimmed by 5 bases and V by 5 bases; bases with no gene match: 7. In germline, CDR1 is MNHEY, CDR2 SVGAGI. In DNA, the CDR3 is TGTGCCAGCAGTCCCGGGACAGGGACCTATCAGCCCCAGCATTTT. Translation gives CASSPGTGTYQPQHF.

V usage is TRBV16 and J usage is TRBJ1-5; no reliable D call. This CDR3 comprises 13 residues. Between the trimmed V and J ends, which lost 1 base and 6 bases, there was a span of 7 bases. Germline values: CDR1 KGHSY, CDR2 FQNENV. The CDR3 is CASSQYSGQPQHF. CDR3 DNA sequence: TGTGCCAGCAGCCAATATAGTGGTCAGCCCCAGCATTTT.

Here the CDR3 DNA reads TGTGCCACCAGTGACCCGACAGGGGGGAACACCGGGGAGCTGTTTTTT. Protein sequence: CATSDPTGGNTGELFF. The chain carries TRBV24-1 and TRBJ2-2; 9 bases fit TRBD1. The CDR3 sequence is 16 residues long. CDR1 and CDR2 (germline): KGHDR, SFDVKD. The V gene end was trimmed by 4 bases and the J gene end by 1 base; junction bases not matched to a gene: 3.

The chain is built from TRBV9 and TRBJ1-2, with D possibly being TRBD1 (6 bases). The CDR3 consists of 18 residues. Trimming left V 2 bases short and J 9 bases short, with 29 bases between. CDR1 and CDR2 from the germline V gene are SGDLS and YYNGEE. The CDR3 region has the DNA TGTGCCAGCAGCGTCGGCGGGGGGCTTGGCTTATTAAGTTATAGCTACACCTTC. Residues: CASSVGGGLGLLSYSYTF.

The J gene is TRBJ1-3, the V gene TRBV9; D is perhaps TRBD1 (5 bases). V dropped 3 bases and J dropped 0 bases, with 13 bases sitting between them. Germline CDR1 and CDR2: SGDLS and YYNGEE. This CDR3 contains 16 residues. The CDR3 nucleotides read TGTGCCAGCAGCGCTTTCGGGACCAGCTCTGGAAACACCATATATTTT. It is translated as CASSAFGTSSGNTIYF.

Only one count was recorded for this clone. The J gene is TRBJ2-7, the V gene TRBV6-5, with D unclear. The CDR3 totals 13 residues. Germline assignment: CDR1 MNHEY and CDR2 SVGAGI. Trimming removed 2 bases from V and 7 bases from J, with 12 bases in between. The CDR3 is CASSYRHGGEQYF. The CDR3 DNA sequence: TGTGCCAGCAGTTACCGGCATGGCGGTGAGCAGTACTTC.